This is a list of T cell receptor beta chains from one sample in a study of regulatory T cells in long-lasting Graves disease. TCRdb reprocessed the multiplex PCR reads via MiXCR and lists one record per CDR3 protein. This sample has 620,000 or so distinct CDR3 sequences, with roughly 15% found just once. These sequences were also reported in another study, on T cells in Graves' hyperthyroidism and ophthalmopathy.

This specimen consisted of peripheral blood mononuclear cells (PBMCs), obtained at new diagnosis, from a patient treated with antithyroid drugs. Receptors were obtained from a woman in her twenties or thirties with Graves disease. CDR3s include the opening cysteine and the closing phenylalanine or tryptophan. D genes are given only for firm matches. Clone sizes are given selectively: once, few, many, or a class where the clone is expanded.

J gene: TRBJ2-3
V gene: TRBV5-6
clone size: few
D gene: NA
CDR3 protein: CASSLGVFSTDTQYF
CDR3 DNA: TGTGCCAGCAGCTTGGGGGTTTTTAGCACAGATACGCAGTATTTT

J gene: TRBJ2-1
V gene: TRBV28
clone size: many
D gene: NA
CDR3 protein: CASSATQVAANEQFF
CDR3 DNA: TGTGCCAGCAGTGCTACTCAAGTGGCGGCCAATGAGCAGTTCTTC

J gene: TRBJ1-2
V gene: TRBV25-1
clone size: NA
D gene: NA
CDR3 protein: CASSPGTQAIGYTF
CDR3 DNA: TGTGCCAGCAGCCCGGGGACCCAAGCTATAGGCTACACCTTC

J gene: TRBJ1-2
V gene: TRBV12-3/TRBV12-4
clone size: many
D gene: NA
CDR3 protein: CASSLNGYGYTF
CDR3 DNA: TGTGCCAGCAGTTTGAACGGCTATGGCTACACCTTC

J gene: TRBJ2-6
V gene: TRBV7-2
clone size: many
D gene: TRBD1
CDR3 protein: CASRTTGGTPGANVLTF
CDR3 DNA: TGTGCCAGCAGGACGACAGGGGGAACTCCTGGGGCCAACGTCCTGACTTTC

J gene: TRBJ2-1
V gene: TRBV7-3
clone size: few
D gene: NA
CDR3 protein: CASSFGGKGYNEQFF
CDR3 DNA: TGTGCCAGCAGCTTTGGGGGAAAGGGTTACAATGAGCAGTTCTTC

J gene: TRBJ2-1
V gene: TRBV6-2/TRBV6-3
clone size: many
D gene: NA
CDR3 protein: CASSSLAGQFF
CDR3 DNA: TGTGCCAGCAGTTCACTGGCAGGGCAGTTCTTC

J gene: TRBJ2-1
V gene: TRBV24-1
clone size: few
D gene: NA
CDR3 protein: CATSDLQGGVIQEQFF
CDR3 DNA: TGTGCCACCAGTGATTTGCAGGGGGGGGTAATACAAGAGCAGTTCTTC

J gene: TRBJ1-6
V gene: TRBV12-3/TRBV12-4
clone size: few
D gene: NA
CDR3 protein: CASSLRTDGNSPLHF
CDR3 DNA: TGTGCCAGCAGTTTACGAACCGATGGGAATTCACCCCTCCACTTT

J gene: TRBJ1-5
V gene: TRBV28
clone size: few
D gene: TRBD1
CDR3 protein: CASSSGQLNSNQPQHF
CDR3 DNA: TGTGCCAGCAGCTCGGGACAGTTAAATAGCAATCAGCCCCAGCATTTT

J gene: TRBJ1-2
V gene: TRBV10-3
clone size: few
D gene: NA
CDR3 protein: CAIGEFPLGYTF
CDR3 DNA: TGTGCCATCGGTGAGTTTCCGCTTGGCTACACCTTC

J gene: TRBJ2-5
V gene: TRBV5-1
clone size: NA
D gene: NA
CDR3 protein: CASSWEKGLSAQYF
CDR3 DNA: TGCGCCAGCAGCTGGGAAAAGGGTCTATCGGCCCAGTACTTC

J gene: TRBJ1-2
V gene: TRBV5-1
clone size: few
D gene: NA
CDR3 protein: CASRFGQPNNYGYTF
CDR3 DNA: TGCGCCAGCAGATTCGGACAGCCCAATAACTATGGCTACACCTTC

J gene: TRBJ1-2
V gene: TRBV30
clone size: few
D gene: TRBD1
CDR3 protein: CAGDRGYGYTF
CDR3 DNA: TGTGCCGGAGACAGGGGCTATGGCTACACCTTC

J gene: TRBJ2-7
V gene: TRBV5-4
clone size: many
D gene: NA
CDR3 protein: CASSSPGWGVYEQYF
CDR3 DNA: TGTGCCAGCAGCTCCCCCGGGTGGGGAGTCTACGAGCAGTACTTC

J gene: TRBJ2-1
V gene: TRBV28
clone size: many
D gene: TRBD2
CDR3 protein: CATLIAGVFNEQFF
CDR3 DNA: TGTGCCACCCTAATAGCGGGAGTTTTTAATGAGCAGTTCTTC

J gene: TRBJ2-7
V gene: TRBV4-1
clone size: NA
D gene: TRBD1
CDR3 protein: CASSQGYRGEQYF
CDR3 DNA: TGCGCCAGCAGCCAAGGGTACAGGGGAGAGCAGTACTTC

J gene: TRBJ1-5
V gene: TRBV2
clone size: many
D gene: NA
CDR3 protein: CASSESRSQGAQHF
CDR3 DNA: TGTGCCAGCAGTGAAAGTCGCAGCCAAGGGGCCCAGCATTTT

J gene: TRBJ2-3
V gene: TRBV27
clone size: NA
D gene: NA
CDR3 protein: CASGFPLIEGDTDTQYF
CDR3 DNA: TGTGCCAGCGGATTCCCCCTAATCGAAGGGGACACAGATACGCAGTATTTT

J gene: TRBJ2-5
V gene: TRBV27
clone size: NA
D gene: NA
CDR3 protein: CASSLGVWETQYF
CDR3 DNA: TGTGCCAGCAGTCTGGGGGTCTGGGAGACCCAGTACTTC

J gene: TRBJ2-7
V gene: TRBV20-1
clone size: few
D gene: NA
CDR3 protein: CSATKRSSYEQYF
CDR3 DNA: TGCAGTGCTACGAAGCGGAGCTCCTACGAGCAGTACTTC

J gene: TRBJ1-1
V gene: TRBV2
clone size: NA
D gene: NA
CDR3 protein: CASSVSAGLEAFF
CDR3 DNA: TGTGCCAGCAGTGTCTCTGCCGGTTTGGAAGCTTTCTTT

J gene: TRBJ1-1
V gene: TRBV7-2
clone size: many
D gene: NA
CDR3 protein: CASSKLVNTEAFF
CDR3 DNA: TGTGCCAGCAGCAAATTAGTGAACACTGAAGCTTTCTTT

J gene: TRBJ1-5
V gene: TRBV15
clone size: NA
D gene: NA
CDR3 protein: CATSANYNGPNQPQHF
CDR3 DNA: TGTGCCACCAGCGCCAACTATAACGGGCCCAATCAGCCCCAGCATTTT

J gene: TRBJ2-5
V gene: TRBV24-1
clone size: many
D gene: NA
CDR3 protein: CATSDLAGNLGQETQYF
CDR3 DNA: TGTGCCACCAGTGATCTCGCCGGGAACCTGGGCCAAGAGACCCAGTACTTC

J gene: TRBJ2-7
V gene: TRBV28
clone size: many
D gene: TRBD1
CDR3 protein: CASSSGTETYEQYF
CDR3 DNA: TGTGCCAGCAGTTCCGGGACAGAAACCTACGAGCAGTACTTC

J gene: TRBJ2-3
V gene: TRBV28
clone size: many
D gene: TRBD2
CDR3 protein: CASGSGRLTDTQYF
CDR3 DNA: TGTGCCAGCGGAAGCGGGAGACTTACAGATACGCAGTATTTT

J gene: TRBJ2-3
V gene: TRBV29-1
clone size: NA
D gene: NA
CDR3 protein: CSAQWTASTDTQYF
CDR3 DNA: TGCAGCGCCCAATGGACAGCTAGCACAGATACGCAGTATTTT

J gene: TRBJ1-2
V gene: TRBV7-9
clone size: many
D gene: NA
CDR3 protein: CASSTLYGYTF
CDR3 DNA: TGTGCCAGCAGCACCCTATACGGCTACACCTTC

J gene: TRBJ2-7
V gene: TRBV28
clone size: many
D gene: NA
CDR3 protein: CASRGTVGYEQYF
CDR3 DNA: TGTGCCAGCAGGGGGACGGTCGGATACGAGCAGTACTTC

J gene: TRBJ2-1
V gene: TRBV6-1
clone size: NA
D gene: TRBD2
CDR3 protein: CASQGLFSSYNEQFF
CDR3 DNA: TGTGCCAGCCAGGGACTATTCAGCTCCTACAATGAGCAGTTCTTC

J gene: TRBJ2-1
V gene: TRBV29-1
clone size: NA
D gene: TRBD2
CDR3 protein: CSVEDLGGSGAEQFF
CDR3 DNA: TGCAGCGTTGAAGATCTAGGCGGGAGCGGTGCTGAGCAGTTCTTC

J gene: TRBJ1-6
V gene: TRBV5-1
clone size: NA
D gene: NA
CDR3 protein: CASSLDGPSGLPLHF
CDR3 DNA: TGCGCCAGCAGCTTGGATGGACCGTCGGGTTTACCCCTCCACTTT

J gene: TRBJ2-6
V gene: TRBV30
clone size: NA
D gene: NA
CDR3 protein: CAWSRLQGLTF
CDR3 DNA: TGTGCCTGGAGCCGCCTCCAGGGCCTGACTTTC

J gene: TRBJ2-1
V gene: TRBV28
clone size: many
D gene: TRBD2
CDR3 protein: CASSRGLAGYNEQFF
CDR3 DNA: TGTGCCAGCAGCCGGGGACTAGCGGGTTACAATGAGCAGTTCTTC

J gene: TRBJ1-4
V gene: TRBV5-6
clone size: few
D gene: TRBD1
CDR3 protein: CASSWGPGQGGNEKLFF
CDR3 DNA: TGTGCCAGCAGCTGGGGGCCGGGACAGGGTGGAAATGAAAAACTGTTTTTT

J gene: TRBJ2-7
V gene: TRBV20-1
clone size: few
D gene: NA
CDR3 protein: CSARGGGGPTYEQYF
CDR3 DNA: TGCAGTGCTAGAGGAGGGGGGGGCCCTACCTACGAGCAGTACTTC

J gene: TRBJ1-4
V gene: TRBV30
clone size: NA
D gene: TRBD1
CDR3 protein: CAGGQGGEKLFF
CDR3 DNA: TGTGCCGGGGGACAGGGGGGTGAAAAACTGTTTTTT

J gene: TRBJ2-7
V gene: TRBV2
clone size: few
D gene: TRBD1
CDR3 protein: CASSRDRAREQYF
CDR3 DNA: TGTGCCAGCAGCCGGGACAGGGCTCGGGAGCAGTACTTC

J gene: TRBJ1-1
V gene: TRBV28
clone size: many
D gene: NA
CDR3 protein: CASSLRAPMNTEAFF
CDR3 DNA: TGTGCCAGCAGTTTACGGGCACCCATGAACACTGAAGCTTTCTTT

J gene: TRBJ2-7
V gene: TRBV20-1
clone size: many
D gene: NA
CDR3 protein: CSARIRQEITYEQYF
CDR3 DNA: TGCAGTGCTAGAATCCGACAGGAGATAACCTACGAGCAGTACTTC

J gene: TRBJ2-5
V gene: TRBV12-3/TRBV12-4
clone size: many
D gene: NA
CDR3 protein: CASSQQGNQETQYF
CDR3 DNA: TGTGCCAGCAGTCAGCAGGGTAACCAAGAGACCCAGTACTTC

J gene: TRBJ1-6
V gene: TRBV28
clone size: many
D gene: TRBD1
CDR3 protein: CAGRQGARSPLHF
CDR3 DNA: TGTGCCGGGAGACAGGGGGCGCGATCACCCCTCCACTTT

J gene: TRBJ2-3
V gene: TRBV2
clone size: many
D gene: TRBD2
CDR3 protein: CASSEDLTSGSTDTQYF
CDR3 DNA: TGTGCCAGCAGTGAAGATCTGACTAGCGGGAGCACAGATACGCAGTATTTT

J gene: TRBJ1-2
V gene: TRBV18
clone size: NA
D gene: NA
CDR3 protein: CASSPMGDGYTF
CDR3 DNA: TGTGCCAGCTCACCAATGGGGGATGGCTACACCTTC

J gene: TRBJ2-4
V gene: TRBV11-2
clone size: many
D gene: TRBD2
CDR3 protein: CASSLTSGRSKNIQYF
CDR3 DNA: TGTGCCAGCAGCTTAACTAGCGGGAGGTCGAAAAACATTCAGTACTTC

J gene: TRBJ2-7
V gene: TRBV7-9
clone size: NA
D gene: TRBD1
CDR3 protein: CASIPRDRTYEQYF
CDR3 DNA: TGTGCCAGCATTCCGAGGGACAGAACCTACGAGCAGTACTTC

J gene: TRBJ1-4
V gene: TRBV29-1
clone size: few
D gene: NA
CDR3 protein: CSVHNQGNGEKLFF
CDR3 DNA: TGCAGCGTTCATAACCAGGGAAACGGTGAAAAACTGTTTTTT

J gene: TRBJ2-7
V gene: TRBV6-1
clone size: many
D gene: NA
CDR3 protein: CASSEYESRLIYEQYF
CDR3 DNA: TGTGCCAGCAGTGAATATGAGTCTCGACTTATCTACGAGCAGTACTTC

J gene: TRBJ2-3
V gene: TRBV19
clone size: few
D gene: TRBD2
CDR3 protein: CASSRSGTRTIDTQYF
CDR3 DNA: TGTGCCAGTAGTAGATCCGGGACTAGGACAATAGATACGCAGTATTTT

J gene: TRBJ2-3
V gene: TRBV6-2/TRBV6-3
clone size: many
D gene: NA
CDR3 protein: CASSYVVQDTQYF
CDR3 DNA: TGTGCCAGCAGTTATGTGGTGCAGGATACGCAGTATTTT

J gene: TRBJ2-7
V gene: TRBV6-1
clone size: many
D gene: TRBD1
CDR3 protein: CASSVLTGTGSYEQYF
CDR3 DNA: TGTGCCAGCAGTGTTCTCACCGGGACAGGGTCCTACGAGCAGTACTTC

J gene: TRBJ1-5
V gene: TRBV20-1
clone size: few
D gene: NA
CDR3 protein: CSASSGFNQPQHF
CDR3 DNA: TGCAGTGCTAGTTCGGGATTCAATCAGCCCCAGCATTTT

J gene: TRBJ2-7
V gene: TRBV2
clone size: many
D gene: NA
CDR3 protein: CASIRDYEQYF
CDR3 DNA: TGTGCCAGCATCCGGGATTACGAGCAGTACTTC

J gene: TRBJ2-3
V gene: TRBV12-3/TRBV12-4
clone size: many
D gene: NA
CDR3 protein: CASSQTSWGTDTQYF
CDR3 DNA: TGTGCCAGCAGTCAGACCTCCTGGGGCACAGATACGCAGTATTTT

J gene: TRBJ2-5
V gene: TRBV24-1
clone size: NA
D gene: NA
CDR3 protein: CATSDSITGKETQYF
CDR3 DNA: TGTGCCACCAGTGACTCCATAACAGGGAAAGAGACCCAGTACTTC

J gene: TRBJ2-7
V gene: TRBV20-1
clone size: many
D gene: TRBD2
CDR3 protein: CSASGGGYYEQYF
CDR3 DNA: TGCAGTGCTAGTGGCGGGGGGTACTACGAGCAGTACTTC